Reported below is one T cell receptor beta chain. This clonotype was observed a handful of times. Its antigen is unknown. Base qualities were left out, and no much larger clone turns up one base away. Taken from cysteine to phenylalanine, the CDR3 has 13 residues. Left in the record is the CDR3 DNA by itself, 39 bases read in frame from the first base. The germline V gene specifies SNHLY as CDR1 and FYNNEI as CDR2. V is cut by 8 bases and J by 2 bases, and the space between the germline ends is 12 bases. This specimen comes from a study of blood T cells in healthy people across ages (dated by TCRdb to 2013 to 2016). In terms of the full investigation: In model experiments, template switching captured roughly one uniquely barcoded TCR beta cDNA molecule for every two T cells. The study measured age-related changes in TCR beta repertoire diversity using deep sequencing normalized with unique cDNA molecular identifiers. Four age groups were formed from the donors: young (average 16 years), middle-aged (less than 40), aged (over 55) and long-lived (about 80). Using the same blood draw, the study looked at two additional independent replicas of 1 million unique cDNA reads for two donors, one aged 18 to 29 and the other aged 80 or older. General conclusions and limits of the study: There was a strong correlation between observed TCR beta diversity and the percentage of naive T cells measured by flow cytometry. Bulk unsorted PBMC profiling prevented conclusive comparison of naive and antigen-experienced compartments. Estimates of total diversity based on one million sequenced T cells were regarded as lower bounds and as underestimates. The long-lived group showed more naive CD4+ T cells, fewer expanded clones and increased TCR diversity than the aged group, suggesting age selection. Because donor CMV infection status was unknown, age-related changes in expanded clonotypes were potentially confounded. As age increased, observed TCR beta diversity per million T cells dropped in a roughly linear way, and a significant reduction was already evident by age 40.

The approximately 39 donors, aged about 6 to 95 years, were systemically healthy Caucasian individuals from Russia. Each donor gave about 10 milliliters of peripheral blood, drawn into EDTA-treated Vacutainer tubes. PBMCs were isolated by Ficoll-Paque density-gradient centrifugation, with at least 6.5 million obtained per sample. Trizol reagent was used to extract total RNA from the PBMCs, yielding at least 6 micrograms per sample. For every donor, an aliquot of PBMCs went through flow cytometry to measure the percentages of naive CD45RAhigh/CD27high T cells. The library was generated by 5' RACE. The run used an Illumina HiSeq 2500. The second PCR ran for about 6 to 12 cycles and used a J-beta primer mix along with a sample-barcoded 5' primer. Each TCR beta cDNA molecule received a unique molecular identifier from a template-switch 5' adaptor carrying 12 random nucleotides. Each sample yielded at least 2.5 million CDR3-containing paired-end reads. The Mint cDNA synthesis kit, primed by a TRBC-specific oligonucleotide, was used to synthesize first-strand cDNA from all RNA. Following uracil-DNA glycosylase treatment, a first 18-cycle PCR with universal primers M1SS and BC2_uni_R was performed on all cDNA. The authors processed their data as follows. For normalization, 1 million high-quality reads, each with a distinct molecular identifier, were randomly selected from each sample. Instead of being binned into consensus sequences, reads that shared molecular identifiers were thrown out. CDR3 identification, clonotype clustering and error correction used MiTCR with a Q25 quality threshold and the strictest error-elimination algorithm. A nonparametric unseen species model with Euler transformation was used to estimate a lower bound on total TCR beta diversity. TCRdb applied fastp at Q25 and MiXCR to the public reads, then kept only in-frame beta chains. Each record represents a unique CDR3 protein, reported with the most common genes and DNA among its rows. These V and J calls rely on TCRdb rather than the paper's analysis. The sample has approximately 780,000 distinct CDR3 sequences on record, more than 25% of them singletons. Roughly 3.1% of the sample belongs to the ten largest clones.

The data were also submitted as part of a second study, on T cells of mothers and their children. Reported in the second study: The donors were nine systemically healthy Caucasian individuals, made up of three mothers and their six children. cDNA synthesis used all of the extracted RNA, with approximately 1.4 ug of RNA in each 15 ul reaction. In the second PCR, sample barcodes and 2-4 random nucleotides were introduced via the M1S primer. Over 8 million TCR beta CDR3 reads were obtained for each mother, and around 2.7 million reads were obtained for each child. Thymic selection shapes the output of TCR recombination in a similar way in related and unrelated pairs, and inherited differences have a minor effect. Normalized repertoire overlap was always found to be slightly, but never significantly, higher in related mother-child pairs than in unrelated mother-child pairs. No persistent microchimeric T cell clones were found, with a detection sensitivity of roughly 92 clones per million clonotypes. To look for features that set related mother-child pairs apart from unrelated individuals, the researchers ran deep NGS to compare the TCR beta repertoires of mothers and children. The mean age was about 37 +/- 4 years for the mothers and approximately 11 +/- 4 years for the children. After adapter ligation with NEBNext reagents, the libraries were sequenced on Illumina HiSeq 2000 with 100+100 nt paired-end reads. Mother and child libraries were prepared a month apart and sequenced in separate runs to prevent cross-contamination. For each donor, somewhere between about 500,000 and 2,000,000 distinct TCR beta clonotypes were identified. Naive TCR beta clonotypes were estimated from low-frequency clonotypes matched to each donor's FACS-determined naive share, without sorting.

The TCR comes from a boy aged 5 to 17 in good health. The rearranged segments are TRBV2 and TRBJ2-5; the D gene is perhaps TRBD2, from 6 matching bases. What was sequenced was blood. The DNA sequence is TGTGCCAGCGGGAGCGGGCAACAAGAGACCCAGTACTTC. Translation gives CASGSGQQETQYF.